Below are 16 T cell receptor beta chains sequenced from a single sample in a study of shared clonotypes between healthy human individuals. Cells designated naive CD8 were CD45RO-negative and were positively selected for CCR7, with terminally differentiated effector memory CD45RA+ cells excluded. The repertoire was sequenced with immunoSEQ multiplex PCR; TCRdb's copy has only in-frame clones and lacks some. The sample holds fewer than 1 million clones; around 96% are singletons and the top ten take less than 0.25%. The sample consisted of naive CD8+ T cells sorted from blood. The source of these receptors is a man under 40 in good health.

The genes are TRBV28 and TRBJ2-3; 13 positions agree with TRBD2. The V gene's germline CDR1 is MDHEN and CDR2 SYDVKM. Trimming at V came to 8 bases and at J to 0 bases, leaving 5 bases not matched to a gene. The CDR3 spans 16 residues. The CDR3 loop is CASGGLAGFSTDTQYF. CDR3 coding DNA: TGTGCCAGCGGGGGACTAGCGGGGTTTAGCACAGATACGCAGTATTTT. The variable domain in full, completed from reference TRBV28 and TRBJ2-3, reads DVKVTQSSRYLVKRTGEKVFLECVQDMDHENMFWYRQDPGLGLRLIYFSYDVKMKEKGDIPEGYSVSREKKERFSLILESASTNQTSMYLCASGGLAGFSTDTQYFGPGTRLTVL.

The chain recombines TRBV6-1 with TRBJ2-1; 7 bases are shared with TRBD1. The CDR3 runs 13 residues. V lost 6 bases and J lost 4; bases outside the gene matches: 3. Per the germline V gene, CDR1 is MNHNS and CDR2 is SASEGT. The CDR3 reads CASRGTVYNEQFF. The CDR3 region has the DNA TGTGCCAGCAGGGGGACAGTGTACAATGAGCAGTTCTTC.

J is TRBJ2-3 and V is TRBV7-3; no definite D call. The CDR3 has 13 amino acids. CDR1 is SGHTA, CDR2 FQGTGA, per germline. Trimming shortened V by 5 bases and J by 10 bases, and 16 bases separated the two germline ends. CDR3 nucleotides: TGTGCCAGCAGCGCCCAAGACTTGGCAGCGCAGTATTTT. Translation: CASSAQDLAAQYF.

This CDR3 reads CASSLVDSRAFF. The CDR3 DNA is TGTGCCAGCAGCTTAGTGGACAGTCGAGCTTTCTTT. J is TRBJ1-1 and V is TRBV7-8; D possibly corresponds to TRBD1 (6 bases). The germline V gene has CDR1 SGHVS and CDR2 FQNEAQ. The CDR3 loop spans 12 amino acids. V was shortened by 1 base and J by 10 bases, with 10 bases between the two germline ends.

As DNA, the CDR3 is TGTGCCAGCAGGTCCACCGGGACAGGGATGGGCTATGGCTACACCTTC. Encoded protein: CASRSTGTGMGYGYTF. V and J are TRBV7-2 and TRBJ1-2; 9 bases match TRBD1. Losses at the gene ends were 6 bases for V and 4 bases for J; bases not matched to a gene: 12. The germline V gene encodes CDR1 SGHTA and CDR2 FQGNSA. This CDR3 has 16 residues.

The chain uses TRBV9 and TRBJ2-3; D gene ambiguous. The CDR3 runs to 17 residues. Germline V gene sequence: CDR1 SGDLS, CDR2 YYNGEE. The V end was cut by 0 bases, the J end by 4 bases, with 18 bases between. CDR3: CASSVEVPPWSADTQYF. In nucleotides, the CDR3 is TGTGCCAGCAGCGTAGAGGTTCCTCCTTGGAGCGCAGATACGCAGTATTTT.

The chain recombines TRBV7-2 with TRBJ2-7; 7 bases map to TRBD2. The CDR3 has 16 residues. Germline assignment: CDR1 SGHTA and CDR2 FQGNSA. With 3 bases clipped from V and 0 bases from J, the junction kept 8 bases outside the gene matches. The CDR3 region is CASSFPSGDLSYEQYF. The CDR3 DNA reads as TGTGCCAGCAGCTTCCCTAGCGGAGACCTCTCCTACGAGCAGTACTTC.

The V gene is TRBV27, the J gene TRBJ2-7, with 8 bases fitting TRBD1. Germline V lookup: CDR1 MNHEY, CDR2 SMNVEV (reference sequence). Germline trimming cut 5 bases from V and 3 bases from J; bases unmatched to any gene: 3. This CDR3 is built from 13 residues. Written as DNA, the CDR3 is TGTGCCAGCAGTAAAGGACAGGGCTACGAGCAGTACTTC. As protein: CASSKGQGYEQYF.

The rearrangement links TRBV11-2 to TRBJ1-4, with D uncertain. Germline V lookup: CDR1 SGHAT, CDR2 FQNNGV. CDR3 length: 14 residues. The V end lost 6 bases, the J end lost 2 bases, and 10 bases lay between the germline ends. The CDR3 sequence is CASSRPGTNEKLFF. CDR3 DNA: TGTGCCAGCAGTCGCCCTGGGACTAATGAAAAACTGTTTTTT.

This clone was counted a single time. This chain links TRBV7-2 with TRBJ2-7; 11 bases fit TRBD2. CDR3 length equals 16 residues. Trimming took 1 base from V and 4 from J; bases not matched to a gene: 6. CDR1 and CDR2 (germline): SGHTA, FQGNSA. CDR3: CASSLGMGLADYEQYF. The CDR3, as DNA: TGTGCCAGCAGCTTAGGAATGGGACTAGCGGATTACGAGCAGTACTTC.

This sequence joins TRBV5-1 and TRBJ2-7, with TRBD1 matching over 11 bases. V was clipped by 4 bases and J by 2 bases; unmatched bases: 2. CDR3 size: 14 residues. Germline CDR1 and CDR2: SGHRS and YFSETQ. The DNA of the CDR3 is TGCGCCAGCAGCCAGGGACAGGGGGCCTACGAGCAGTACTTC. It translates to CASSQGQGAYEQYF.

The genes are TRBV15 and TRBJ2-1; TRBD2 matches at 11 bases. With 4 bases clipped from V and 9 bases from J, the junction kept 14 bases outside the gene matches. The germline V gene encodes CDR1 LNHNV and CDR2 YYDKDF (reference sequence). There are 17 residues in the CDR3. CDR3 sequence: CATSTEVTSGISGEQFF. CDR3 sequence (DNA): TGTGCCACCAGCACAGAAGTGACTAGCGGGATCTCTGGTGAGCAGTTCTTC.

The rearrangement uses TRBV27 and TRBJ2-1; no firm D call. The V gene lost 3 bases and the J gene lost 0 bases, with 12 bases spanning the gap. The CDR3 runs 16 residues. In germline, CDR1 is MNHEY, CDR2 SMNVEV (reference sequence). The CDR3 sequence is CASSFSTSRSYNEQFF. In DNA form, the CDR3 reads TGTGCCAGCAGTTTTTCGACCAGCCGCTCCTACAATGAGCAGTTCTTC.

There are a few counts of this clone. V and J are TRBV6-5 and TRBJ2-7; 7 bases are shared with TRBD1. V trimming: 0 bases; J trimming: 4 bases; junction bases outside the gene matches: 3. The length of the CDR3 is 14 residues. The germline gives CDR1 MNHEY, CDR2 SVGAGI. The CDR3 loop reads CASSYSTRGYEQYF. For the CDR3, the DNA is TGTGCCAGCAGTTACTCGACCAGGGGGTACGAGCAGTACTTC.

This clone was recorded only once. CDR3 region: CASSPRRVTRGANTQYF. The CDR3 DNA reads TGTGCCAGCAGCCCAAGGAGGGTGACGCGGGGAGCGAATACGCAGTATTTT. The rearrangement uses TRBV7-3 and TRBJ2-3; D is possibly TRBD2 (6 bases). With 5 bases removed from V and 7 bases from J, the gap between germline ends came to 25 bases. The CDR3 has 17 residues. The germline V gene has CDR1 SGHTA and CDR2 FQGTGA.

This chain joins TRBV29-1 and TRBJ2-5, with 11 bases fitting TRBD1. The length of the CDR3 is 14 residues. The germline V gene encodes CDR1 SQVTM and CDR2 ANQGSEA. Trimming cost V 4 bases and J 3 bases; bases outside gene matches: 4. The CDR3 DNA is TGCAGCGTTGTGGGGACAGGGGGGGAAGAGACCCAGTACTTC. Residues: CSVVGTGGEETQYF.